The source of this T cell receptor beta chain is a study of CD8 T cells in Susac syndrome. This clonotype occurred once. The CDR3 is 18 residues long. Germline trimming cut 0 bases from V and 0 bases from J; bases unmatched to any gene: 7. Germline CDR1 and CDR2: LGHDT and YNNKEL (reference sequence). A quantity of about 0.5 to 1 ug RNA underwent reverse transcription using random hexamers. TCRdb re-derived calls from the immunoSEQ multiplex PCR reads in MiXCR, one entry per CDR3 protein. The sample consists of more than 150,000 distinct CDR3 sequences, approximately 95% of them appearing once. The specimen was CD8+ T cells from PBMCs. The clonotype originates from a human donor with Susac syndrome. The V call is TRBV3-1, the J call TRBJ2-1, with 8 positions matching TRBD1. CDR3 protein: CASSQDLDRAISYNEQFF. CDR3 bases: TGTGCCAGCAGCCAAGATTTGGACAGGGCAATCTCCTACAATGAGCAGTTCTTC.